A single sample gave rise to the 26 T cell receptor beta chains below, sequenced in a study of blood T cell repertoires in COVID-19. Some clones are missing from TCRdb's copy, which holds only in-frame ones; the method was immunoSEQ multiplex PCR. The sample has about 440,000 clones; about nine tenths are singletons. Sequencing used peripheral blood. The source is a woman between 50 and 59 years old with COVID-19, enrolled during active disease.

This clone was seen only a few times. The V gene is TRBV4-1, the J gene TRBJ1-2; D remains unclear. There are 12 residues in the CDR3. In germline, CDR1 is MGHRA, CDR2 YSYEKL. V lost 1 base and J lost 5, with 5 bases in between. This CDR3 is CASSQVGYGYTF. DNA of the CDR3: TGCGCCAGCAGCCAAGTCGGTTATGGCTACACCTTC.

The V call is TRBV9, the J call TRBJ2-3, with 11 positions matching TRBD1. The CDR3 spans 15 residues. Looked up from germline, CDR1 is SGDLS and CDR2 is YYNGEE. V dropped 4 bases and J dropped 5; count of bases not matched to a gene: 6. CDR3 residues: CASSPGQGAVDTQYF. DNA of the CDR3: TGTGCCAGCAGCCCAGGACAGGGGGCTGTAGATACGCAGTATTTT.

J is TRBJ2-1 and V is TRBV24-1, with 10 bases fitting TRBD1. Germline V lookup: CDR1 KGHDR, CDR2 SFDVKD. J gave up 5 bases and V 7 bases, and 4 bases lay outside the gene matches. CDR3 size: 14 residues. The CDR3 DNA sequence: TGTGCCACCAGCAGGGACAGGGGTAACAATGAGCAGTTCTTC. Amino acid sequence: CATSRDRGNNEQFF.

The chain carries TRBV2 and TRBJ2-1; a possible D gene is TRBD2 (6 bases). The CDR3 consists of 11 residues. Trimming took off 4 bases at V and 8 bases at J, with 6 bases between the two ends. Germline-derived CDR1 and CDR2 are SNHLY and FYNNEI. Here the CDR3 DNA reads TGTGCCAGCAGTGGGGGGGATGAGCAGTTCTTC. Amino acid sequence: CASSGGDEQFF.

The CDR3 nucleotides read TGTGCCAGCAGACCCAGACAGGGGTTCGCTGAAGCTTTCTTT. Translated, it gives CASRPRQGFAEAFF. V is TRBV5-8 and J is TRBJ1-1; 8 bases fit TRBD1. Germline assignment: CDR1 SGHTS and CDR2 YDEGEE. V lost 5 bases to trimming and J lost 6 bases; unmatched junction nucleotides: 9. There are 14 residues in the CDR3.

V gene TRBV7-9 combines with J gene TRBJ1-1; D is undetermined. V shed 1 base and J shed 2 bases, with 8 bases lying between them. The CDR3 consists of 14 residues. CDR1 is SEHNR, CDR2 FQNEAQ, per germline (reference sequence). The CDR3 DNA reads TGTGCCAGCAGCTTAGTAAACCTAAACACTGAAGCTTTCTTT. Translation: CASSLVNLNTEAFF.

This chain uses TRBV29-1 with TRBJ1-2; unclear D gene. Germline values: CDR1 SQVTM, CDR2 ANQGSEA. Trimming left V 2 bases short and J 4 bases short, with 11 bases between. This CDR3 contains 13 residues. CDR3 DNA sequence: TGCAGCGTTGAAATACAGTCACTCTATGGCTACACCTTC. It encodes CSVEIQSLYGYTF.

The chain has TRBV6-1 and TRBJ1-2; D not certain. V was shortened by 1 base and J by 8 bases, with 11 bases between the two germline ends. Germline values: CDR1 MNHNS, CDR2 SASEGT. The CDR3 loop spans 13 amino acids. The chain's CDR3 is CASSEVGSGGYTF. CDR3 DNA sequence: TGTGCCAGCAGTGAAGTTGGCTCCGGGGGCTACACCTTC.

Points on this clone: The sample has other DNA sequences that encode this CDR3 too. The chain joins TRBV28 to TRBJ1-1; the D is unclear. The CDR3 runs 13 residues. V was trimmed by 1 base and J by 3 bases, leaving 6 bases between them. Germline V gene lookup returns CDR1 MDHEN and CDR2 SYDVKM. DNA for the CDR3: TGTGCCAGCAGTTTATCGGGAGACACTGAAGCTTTCTTT. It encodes CASSLSGDTEAFF.

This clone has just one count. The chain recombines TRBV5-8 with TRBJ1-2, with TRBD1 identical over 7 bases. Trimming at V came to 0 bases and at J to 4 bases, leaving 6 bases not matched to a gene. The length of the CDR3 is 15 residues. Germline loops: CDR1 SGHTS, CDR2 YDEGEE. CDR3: CASSLGPGQLYGYTF. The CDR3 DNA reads TGTGCCAGCAGCTTGGGCCCGGGACAGCTCTATGGCTACACCTTC.

The CDR3 DNA reads TGTGCCAGCAGAAGGGGCGTCTACGAGCAGTACTTC. Protein product: CASRRGVYEQYF. The rearrangement joins TRBV11-2 to TRBJ2-7; possible D gene TRBD1, 5 bases. The CDR3 is 12 amino acids. Germline CDR1 is SGHAT and CDR2 is FQNNGV. Between the trimmed V and J ends, which lost 6 bases and 3 bases, there was a span of 9 bases. The variable domain in full, with the rest retrieved from reference TRBV11-2 and TRBJ2-7, is EAGVAQSPRYKIIEKRQSVAFWCNPISGHATLYWYQQILGQGPKLLIQFQNNGVVDDSQLPKDRFSAERLKGVDSTLKIQPAKLEDSAVYLCASRRGVYEQYFGPGTRLTVT.

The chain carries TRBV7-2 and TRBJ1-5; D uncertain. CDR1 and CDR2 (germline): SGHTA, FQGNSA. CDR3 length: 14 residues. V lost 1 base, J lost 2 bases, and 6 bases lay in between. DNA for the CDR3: TGTGCCAGCAGCTTAGGGGCCGGCAATCAGCCCCAGCATTTT. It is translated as CASSLGAGNQPQHF.

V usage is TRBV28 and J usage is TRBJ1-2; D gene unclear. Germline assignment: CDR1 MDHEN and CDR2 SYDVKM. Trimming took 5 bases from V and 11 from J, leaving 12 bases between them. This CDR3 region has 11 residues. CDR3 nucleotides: TGTGCCAGCAGTGACATAAGATTGTACACCTTC. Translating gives CASSDIRLYTF.

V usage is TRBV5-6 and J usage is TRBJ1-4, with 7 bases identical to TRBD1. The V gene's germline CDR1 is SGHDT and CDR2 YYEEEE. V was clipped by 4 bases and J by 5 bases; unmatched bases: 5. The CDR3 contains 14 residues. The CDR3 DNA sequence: TGTGCCAGCAGCGTTGGGACAGTCAATGAAAAACTGTTTTTT. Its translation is CASSVGTVNEKLFF.

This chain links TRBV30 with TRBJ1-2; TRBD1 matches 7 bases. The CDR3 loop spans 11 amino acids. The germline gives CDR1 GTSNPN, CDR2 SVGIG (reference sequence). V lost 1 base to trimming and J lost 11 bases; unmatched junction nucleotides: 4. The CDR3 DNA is TGTGCCTGGAGTGCCCTACAGGGGTACACCTTC. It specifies CAWSALQGYTF. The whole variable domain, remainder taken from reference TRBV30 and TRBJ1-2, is SQTIHQWPATLVQPVGSPLSLECTVEGTSNPNLYWYRQAAGRGLQLLFYSVGIGQISSEVPQNLSASRPQDRQFILSSKKLLLSDSGFYLCAWSALQGYTFGSGTRLTVV.

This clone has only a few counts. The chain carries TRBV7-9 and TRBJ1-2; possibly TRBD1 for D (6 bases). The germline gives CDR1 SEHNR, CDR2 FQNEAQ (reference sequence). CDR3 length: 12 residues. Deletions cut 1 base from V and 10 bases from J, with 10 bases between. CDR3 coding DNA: TGTGCCAGCAGCTTAGACAGACAGGTCTACACCTTC. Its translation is CASSLDRQVYTF.

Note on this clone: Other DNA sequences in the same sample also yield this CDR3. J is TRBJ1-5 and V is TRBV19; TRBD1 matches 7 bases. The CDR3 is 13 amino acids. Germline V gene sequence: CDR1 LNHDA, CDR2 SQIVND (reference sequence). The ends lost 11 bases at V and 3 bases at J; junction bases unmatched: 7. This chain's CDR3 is CASSGTANQPQHF. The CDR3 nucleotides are TGTGCCTCGTCCGGGACAGCCAATCAGCCCCAGCATTTT.

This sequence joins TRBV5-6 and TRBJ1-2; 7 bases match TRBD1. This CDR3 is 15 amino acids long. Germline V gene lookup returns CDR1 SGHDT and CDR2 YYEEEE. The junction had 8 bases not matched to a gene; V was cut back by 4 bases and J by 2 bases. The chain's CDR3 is CASSLMDRRNYGYTF. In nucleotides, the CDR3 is TGTGCCAGCAGCCTAATGGACAGGCGGAACTATGGCTACACCTTC.

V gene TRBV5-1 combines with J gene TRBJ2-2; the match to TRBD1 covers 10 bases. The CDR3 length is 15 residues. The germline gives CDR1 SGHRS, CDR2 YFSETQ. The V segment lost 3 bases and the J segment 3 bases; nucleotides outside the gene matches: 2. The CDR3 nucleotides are TGCGCCAGCAGCTGGACAGGGGGAGACACCGGGGAGCTGTTTTTT. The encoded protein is CASSWTGGDTGELFF.

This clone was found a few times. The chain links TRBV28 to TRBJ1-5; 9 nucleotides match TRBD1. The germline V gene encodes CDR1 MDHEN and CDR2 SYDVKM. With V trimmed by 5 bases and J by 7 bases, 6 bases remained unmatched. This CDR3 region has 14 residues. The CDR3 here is CASSPTGGWQPQHF. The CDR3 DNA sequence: TGTGCCAGCAGTCCCACAGGGGGCTGGCAGCCCCAGCATTTT. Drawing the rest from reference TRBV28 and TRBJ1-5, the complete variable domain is DVKVTQSSRYLVKRTGEKVFLECVQDMDHENMFWYRQDPGLGLRLIYFSYDVKMKEKGDIPEGYSVSREKKERFSLILESASTNQTSMYLCASSPTGGWQPQHFGDGTRLSIL.

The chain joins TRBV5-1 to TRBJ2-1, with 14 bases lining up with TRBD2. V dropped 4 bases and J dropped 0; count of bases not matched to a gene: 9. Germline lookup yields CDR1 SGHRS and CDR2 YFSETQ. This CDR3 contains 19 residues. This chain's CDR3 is CASSAAGTSGGSSYNEQFF. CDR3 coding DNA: TGCGCCAGCAGCGCGGCCGGGACTAGCGGGGGAAGCTCCTACAATGAGCAGTTCTTC.

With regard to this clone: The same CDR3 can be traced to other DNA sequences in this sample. CDR3 sequence (DNA): TGTGCCAGCAGCCAAACGGACAGGAACACTGAAGCTTTCTTT. Amino acid sequence: CASSQTDRNTEAFF. J is TRBJ1-1 and V is TRBV3-1 (or the pseudogene TRBV3-2), with D maybe TRBD1 (6 bases). The CDR3 is 14 residues long. Germline CDR1 LGHDT, CDR2 YNNKEL (reference sequence). Between the trimmed V and J ends, which lost 2 bases and 1 base, there was a span of 8 bases.

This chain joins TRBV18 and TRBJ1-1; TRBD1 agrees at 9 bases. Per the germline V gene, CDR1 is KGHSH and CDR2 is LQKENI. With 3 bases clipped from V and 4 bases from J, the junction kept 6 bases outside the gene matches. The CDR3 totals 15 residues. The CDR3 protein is CASSPGQGRTTEAFF. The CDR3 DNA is TGTGCCAGCTCACCCGGACAGGGGAGGACCACTGAAGCTTTCTTT.

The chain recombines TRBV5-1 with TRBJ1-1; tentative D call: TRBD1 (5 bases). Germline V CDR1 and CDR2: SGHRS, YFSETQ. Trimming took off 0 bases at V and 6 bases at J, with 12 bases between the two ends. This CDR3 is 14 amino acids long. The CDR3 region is CASSLVGLEPEAFF. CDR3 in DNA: TGCGCCAGCAGCTTGGTGGGACTAGAACCTGAAGCTTTCTTT.

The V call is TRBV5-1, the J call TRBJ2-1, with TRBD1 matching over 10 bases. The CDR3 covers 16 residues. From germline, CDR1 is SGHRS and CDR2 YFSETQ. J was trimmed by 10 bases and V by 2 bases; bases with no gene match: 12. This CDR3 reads CASSLAGTGETEEQFF. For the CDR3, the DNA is TGCGCCAGCAGCTTAGCCGGGACAGGGGAGACAGAGGAGCAGTTCTTC.

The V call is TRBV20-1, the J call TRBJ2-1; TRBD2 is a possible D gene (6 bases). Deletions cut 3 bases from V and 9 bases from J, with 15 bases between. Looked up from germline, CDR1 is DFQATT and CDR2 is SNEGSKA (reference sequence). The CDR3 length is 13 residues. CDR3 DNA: TGCAGTGCTAGTACTGACATCGGGAGTGAGCAGTTCTTC. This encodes CSASTDIGSEQFF.